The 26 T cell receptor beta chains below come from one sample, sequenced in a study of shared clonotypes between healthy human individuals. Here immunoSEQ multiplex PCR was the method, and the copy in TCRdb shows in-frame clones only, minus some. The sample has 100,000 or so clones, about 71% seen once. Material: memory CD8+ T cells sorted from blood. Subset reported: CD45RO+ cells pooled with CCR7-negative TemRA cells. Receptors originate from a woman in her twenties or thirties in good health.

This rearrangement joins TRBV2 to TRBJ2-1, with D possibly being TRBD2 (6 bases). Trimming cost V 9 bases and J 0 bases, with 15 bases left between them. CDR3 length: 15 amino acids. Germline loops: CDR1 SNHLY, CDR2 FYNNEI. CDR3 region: CASTLSGSSYNEQFF. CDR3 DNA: TGTGCCAGTACCCTTAGCGGAAGCTCCTACAATGAGCAGTTCTTC.

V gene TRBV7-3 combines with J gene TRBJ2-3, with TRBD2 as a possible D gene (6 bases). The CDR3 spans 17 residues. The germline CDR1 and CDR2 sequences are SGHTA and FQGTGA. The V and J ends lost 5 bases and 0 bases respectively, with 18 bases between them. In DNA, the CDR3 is TGTGCCAGCAGCGCAAGGGCTAGCGCCCGAAGCACAGATACGCAGTATTTT. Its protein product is CASSARASARSTDTQYF.

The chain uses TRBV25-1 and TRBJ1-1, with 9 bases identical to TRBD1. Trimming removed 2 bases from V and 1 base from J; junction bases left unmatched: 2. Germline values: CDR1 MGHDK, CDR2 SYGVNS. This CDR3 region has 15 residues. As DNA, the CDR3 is TGTGCCAGCAGTGAACCGGGACAGGGGAACACTGAAGCTTTCTTT. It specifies CASSEPGQGNTEAFF.

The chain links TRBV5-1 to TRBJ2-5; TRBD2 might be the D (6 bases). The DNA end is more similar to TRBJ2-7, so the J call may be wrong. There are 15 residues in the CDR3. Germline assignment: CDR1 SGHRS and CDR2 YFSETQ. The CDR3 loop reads CASSQRTAGSYEQYF. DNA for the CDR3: TGCGCCAGCAGCCAGCGCACAGCGGGCTCCTACGAGCAGTACTTC.

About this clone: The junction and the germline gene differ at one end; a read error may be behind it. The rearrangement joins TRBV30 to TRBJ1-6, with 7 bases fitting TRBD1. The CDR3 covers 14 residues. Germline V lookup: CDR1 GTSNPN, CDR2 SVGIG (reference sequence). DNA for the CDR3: TGTGCTTGGAACCCGGGACAGTATAATTCACCCCTCCACTTT. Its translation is CAWNPGQYNSPLHF.

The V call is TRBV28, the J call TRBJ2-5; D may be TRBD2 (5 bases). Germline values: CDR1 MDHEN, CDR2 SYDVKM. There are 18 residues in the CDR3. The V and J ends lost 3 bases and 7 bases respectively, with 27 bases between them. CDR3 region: CASSFRRLLPLNHRTQYF. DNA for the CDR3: TGTGCCAGCAGTTTTAGGAGGCTTCTGCCCCTCAACCACAGGACCCAGTACTTC.

The CDR3 loop reads CAIGLRELGETQYF. DNA of the CDR3: TGTGCCATTGGCCTGCGGGAGCTCGGAGAGACCCAGTACTTC. This chain connects TRBV6-1 to TRBJ2-5; 7 nucleotides align to TRBD2. With V trimmed by 10 bases and J by 4 bases, 12 bases remained unmatched. Germline V gene lookup returns CDR1 MNHNS and CDR2 SASEGT. There are 14 residues in the CDR3.

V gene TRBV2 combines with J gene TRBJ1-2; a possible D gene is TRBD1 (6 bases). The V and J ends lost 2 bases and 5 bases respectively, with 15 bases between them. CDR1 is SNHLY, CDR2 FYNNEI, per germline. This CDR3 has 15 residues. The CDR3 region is CASSEPLTGEYGYTF. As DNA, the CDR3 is TGTGCCAGCAGTGAACCCTTGACAGGAGAGTATGGCTACACCTTC.

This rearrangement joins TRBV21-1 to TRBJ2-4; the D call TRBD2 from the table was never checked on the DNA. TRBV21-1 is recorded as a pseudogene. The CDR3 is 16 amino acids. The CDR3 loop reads CASSTGAGGAKNIQYF. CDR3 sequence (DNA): TGTGCCAGCAGCACCGGGGCGGGGGGAGCCAAAAACATTCAGTACTTC.

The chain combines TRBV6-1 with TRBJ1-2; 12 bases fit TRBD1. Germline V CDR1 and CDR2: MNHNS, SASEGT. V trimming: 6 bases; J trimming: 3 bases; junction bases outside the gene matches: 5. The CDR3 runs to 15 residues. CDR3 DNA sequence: TGTGCCAGCAGCCCGGGACAGGGGGCTTACTATGGCTACACCTTC. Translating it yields CASSPGQGAYYGYTF.

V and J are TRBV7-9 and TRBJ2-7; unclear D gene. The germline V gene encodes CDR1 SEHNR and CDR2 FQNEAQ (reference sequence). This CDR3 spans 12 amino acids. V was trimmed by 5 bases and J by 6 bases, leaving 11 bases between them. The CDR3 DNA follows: TGTGCCAGCAGCATCGACGTCCCCGAGCAGTACTTC. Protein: CASSIDVPEQYF.

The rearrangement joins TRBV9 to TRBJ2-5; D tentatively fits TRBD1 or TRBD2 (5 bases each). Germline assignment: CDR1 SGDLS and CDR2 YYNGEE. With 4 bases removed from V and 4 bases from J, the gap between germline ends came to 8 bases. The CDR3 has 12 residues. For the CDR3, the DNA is TGTGCCAGCAGCTCTGGGGGAGAGACCCAGTACTTC. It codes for CASSSGGETQYF.

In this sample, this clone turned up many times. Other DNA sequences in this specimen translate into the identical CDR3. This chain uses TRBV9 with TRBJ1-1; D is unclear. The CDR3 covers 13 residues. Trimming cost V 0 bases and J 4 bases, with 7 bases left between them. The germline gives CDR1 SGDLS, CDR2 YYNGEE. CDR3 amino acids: CASSVAWGTEAFF. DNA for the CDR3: TGTGCCAGCAGCGTAGCGTGGGGCACTGAAGCTTTCTTT.

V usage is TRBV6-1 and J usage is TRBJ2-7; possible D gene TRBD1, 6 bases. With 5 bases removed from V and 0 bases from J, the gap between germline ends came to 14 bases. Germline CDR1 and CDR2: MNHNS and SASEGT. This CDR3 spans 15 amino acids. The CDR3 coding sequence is TGTGCCAGCAGTATTGGTACAGGGTTCTCCTACGAGCAGTACTTC. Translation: CASSIGTGFSYEQYF.

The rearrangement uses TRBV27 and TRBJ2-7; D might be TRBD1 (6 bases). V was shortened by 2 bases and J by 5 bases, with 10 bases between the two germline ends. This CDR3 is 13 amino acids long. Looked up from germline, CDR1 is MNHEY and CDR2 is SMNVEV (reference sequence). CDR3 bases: TGTGCCAGCAGTTTACTGGGACACGACGAGCAGTACTTC. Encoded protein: CASSLLGHDEQYF.

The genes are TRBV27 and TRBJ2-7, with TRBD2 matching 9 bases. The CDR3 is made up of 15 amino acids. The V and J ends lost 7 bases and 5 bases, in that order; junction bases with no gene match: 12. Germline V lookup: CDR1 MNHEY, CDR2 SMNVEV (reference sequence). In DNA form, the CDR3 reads TGTGCCAGCACCTCCCCCGCGGGAGGGCCGCACGAGCAGTACTTC. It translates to CASTSPAGGPHEQYF.

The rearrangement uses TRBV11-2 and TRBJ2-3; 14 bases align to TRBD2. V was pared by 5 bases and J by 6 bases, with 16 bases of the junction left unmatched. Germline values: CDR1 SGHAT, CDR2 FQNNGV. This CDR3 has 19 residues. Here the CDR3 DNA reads TGTGCCAGCAGCCAGACTAGCGGGAGGGCCCTCAGGTTCAGCGATACGCAGTATTTT. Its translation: CASSQTSGRALRFSDTQYF.

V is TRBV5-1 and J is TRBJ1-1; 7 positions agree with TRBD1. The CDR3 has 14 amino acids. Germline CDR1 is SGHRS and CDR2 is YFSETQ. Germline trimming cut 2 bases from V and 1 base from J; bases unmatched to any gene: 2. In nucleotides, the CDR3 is TGCGCCAGCAGCTTCGGGACAGAGAACACTGAAGCTTTCTTT. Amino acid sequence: CASSFGTENTEAFF.

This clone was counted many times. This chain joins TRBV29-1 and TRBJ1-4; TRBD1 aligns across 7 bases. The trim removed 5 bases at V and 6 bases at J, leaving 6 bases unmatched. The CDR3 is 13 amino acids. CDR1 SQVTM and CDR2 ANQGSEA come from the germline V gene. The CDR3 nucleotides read TGCAGCGTTACCCGGACAGGCGATGAAAAACTGTTTTTT. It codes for CSVTRTGDEKLFF. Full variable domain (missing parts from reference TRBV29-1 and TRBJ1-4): SAVISQKPSRDICQRGTSLTIQCQVDSQVTMMFWYRQQPGQSLTLIATANQGSEATYESGFVIDKFPISRPNLTFSTLTVSNMSPEDSSIYLCSVTRTGDEKLFFGSGTQLSVL.

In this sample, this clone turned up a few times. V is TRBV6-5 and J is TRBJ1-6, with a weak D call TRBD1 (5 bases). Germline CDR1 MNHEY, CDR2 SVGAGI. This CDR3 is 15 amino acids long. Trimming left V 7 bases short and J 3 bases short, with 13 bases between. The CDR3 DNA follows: TGTGCCAGCACCGCGGGACGGATCTATAATTCACCCCTCCACTTT. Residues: CASTAGRIYNSPLHF.

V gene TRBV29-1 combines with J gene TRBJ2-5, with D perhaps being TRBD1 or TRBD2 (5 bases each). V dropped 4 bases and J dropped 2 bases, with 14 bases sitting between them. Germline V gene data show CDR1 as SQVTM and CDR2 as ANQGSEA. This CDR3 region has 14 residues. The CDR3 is CSVGGTGVQETQYF. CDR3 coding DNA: TGCAGCGTTGGGGGCACCGGGGTACAAGAGACCCAGTACTTC.

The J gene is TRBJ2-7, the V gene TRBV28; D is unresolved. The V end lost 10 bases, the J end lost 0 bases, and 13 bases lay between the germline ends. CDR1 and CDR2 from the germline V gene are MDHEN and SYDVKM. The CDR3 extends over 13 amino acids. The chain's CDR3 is CATLRASSYEQYF. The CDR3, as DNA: TGTGCCACCCTACGGGCCAGCTCCTACGAGCAGTACTTC.

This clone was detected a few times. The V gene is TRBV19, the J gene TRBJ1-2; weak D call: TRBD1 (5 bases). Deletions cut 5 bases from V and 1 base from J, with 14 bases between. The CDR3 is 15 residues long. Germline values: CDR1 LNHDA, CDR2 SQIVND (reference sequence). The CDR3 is CASSPTRQLNYGYTF. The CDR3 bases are TGTGCCAGTAGTCCTACCCGACAGCTTAACTATGGCTACACCTTC. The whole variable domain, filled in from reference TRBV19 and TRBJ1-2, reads DGGITQSPKYLFRKEGQNVTLSCEQNLNHDAMYWYRQDPGQGLRLIYYSQIVNDFQKGDIAEGYSVSREKKESFPLTVTSAQKNPTAFYLCASSPTRQLNYGYTFGSGTRLTVV.

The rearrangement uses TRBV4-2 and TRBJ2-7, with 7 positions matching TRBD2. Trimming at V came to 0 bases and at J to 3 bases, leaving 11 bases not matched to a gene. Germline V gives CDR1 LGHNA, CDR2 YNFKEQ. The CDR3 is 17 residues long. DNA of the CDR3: TGTGCCAGCAGCCAAGACGTGGCGGGAGTGGGAGTCTACGAGCAGTACTTC. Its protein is CASSQDVAGVGVYEQYF.

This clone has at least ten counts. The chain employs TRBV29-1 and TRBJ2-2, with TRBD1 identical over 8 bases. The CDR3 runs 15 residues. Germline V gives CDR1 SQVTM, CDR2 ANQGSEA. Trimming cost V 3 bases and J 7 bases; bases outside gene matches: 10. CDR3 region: CSVEAQGAESGELFF. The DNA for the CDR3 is TGCAGCGTTGAGGCGCAGGGGGCGGAGAGCGGGGAGCTGTTTTTT.

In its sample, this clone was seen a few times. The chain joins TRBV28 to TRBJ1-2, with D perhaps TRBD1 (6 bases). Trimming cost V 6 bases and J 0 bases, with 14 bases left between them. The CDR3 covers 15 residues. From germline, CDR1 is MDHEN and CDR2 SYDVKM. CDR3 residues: CASSPLRGPNYGYTF. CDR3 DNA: TGTGCCAGCAGCCCTCTCCGGGGGCCTAACTATGGCTACACCTTC.